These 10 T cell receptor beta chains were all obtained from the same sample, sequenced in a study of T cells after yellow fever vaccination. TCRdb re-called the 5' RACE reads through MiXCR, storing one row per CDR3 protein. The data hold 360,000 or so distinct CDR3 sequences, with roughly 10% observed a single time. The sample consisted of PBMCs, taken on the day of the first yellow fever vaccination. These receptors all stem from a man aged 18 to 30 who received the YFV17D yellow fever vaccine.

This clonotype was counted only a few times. The CDR3 region is CASSPTEPGLYEQYF. CDR3 in DNA: TGTGCCAGCAGCCCAACCGAACCGGGACTCTACGAGCAGTACTTC. The genes are TRBV5-6 and TRBJ2-7; possibly TRBD2 for D (6 bases). Germline CDR1 SGHDT, CDR2 YYEEEE. V was clipped by 4 bases and J by 3 bases, with 17 bases between them. The length of the CDR3 is 15 residues.

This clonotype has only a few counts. The CDR3 coding sequence is TGCAGTGCCTCCAGAGAATTTAATTCACCCCTCCACTTT. It translates to CSASREFNSPLHF. The rearrangement links TRBV20-1 to TRBJ1-6; D uncertain. The CDR3 has 13 residues. CDR1 is DFQATT, CDR2 SNEGSKA, per germline (reference sequence). Trimming took 6 bases from V and 6 from J, leaving 12 bases between them.

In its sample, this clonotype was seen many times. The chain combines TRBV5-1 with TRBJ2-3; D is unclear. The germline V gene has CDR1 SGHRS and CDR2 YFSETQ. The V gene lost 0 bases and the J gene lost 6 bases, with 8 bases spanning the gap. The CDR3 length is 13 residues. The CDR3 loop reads CASSLDSQDTQYF. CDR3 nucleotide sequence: TGCGCCAGCAGCTTGGATTCCCAGGATACGCAGTATTTT.

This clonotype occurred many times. The CDR3 DNA reads TGTGCCAGCAGCGAGACAGGGGGCAATGGGGATGAGCAGTTCTTC. It encodes CASSETGGNGDEQFF. The rearrangement uses TRBV7-8 and TRBJ2-1; 10 positions agree with TRBD1. V shed 5 bases, J shed 8 bases, and the junction held 9 bases outside the gene matches. The CDR3 is 15 amino acids. Germline values: CDR1 SGHVS, CDR2 FQNEAQ.

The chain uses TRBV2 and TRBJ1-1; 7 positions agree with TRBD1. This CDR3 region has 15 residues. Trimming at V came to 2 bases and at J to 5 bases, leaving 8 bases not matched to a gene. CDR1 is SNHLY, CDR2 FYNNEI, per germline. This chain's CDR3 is CASSELVGGRTEAFF. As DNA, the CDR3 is TGTGCCAGCAGTGAACTGGTAGGGGGCAGGACTGAAGCTTTCTTT.

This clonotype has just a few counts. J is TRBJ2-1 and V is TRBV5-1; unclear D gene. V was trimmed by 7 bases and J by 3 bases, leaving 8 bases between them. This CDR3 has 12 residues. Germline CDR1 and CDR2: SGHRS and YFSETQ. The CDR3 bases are TGCGCCAGCTCGACTGACTACAATGAGCAGTTCTTC. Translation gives CASSTDYNEQFF. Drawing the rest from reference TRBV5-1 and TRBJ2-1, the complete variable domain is KAGVTQTPRYLIKTRGQQVTLSCSPISGHRSVSWYQQTPGQGLQFLFEYFSETQRNKGNFPGRFSGRQFSNSRSEMNVSTLELGDSALYLCASSTDYNEQFFGPGTRLTVL.

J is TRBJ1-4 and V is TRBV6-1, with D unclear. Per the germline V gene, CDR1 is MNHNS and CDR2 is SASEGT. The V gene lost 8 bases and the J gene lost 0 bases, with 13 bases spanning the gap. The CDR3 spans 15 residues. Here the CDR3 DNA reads TGTGCCAGCTCGGGTCCCCTAGCAACTAATGAAAAACTGTTTTTT. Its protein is CASSGPLATNEKLFF.

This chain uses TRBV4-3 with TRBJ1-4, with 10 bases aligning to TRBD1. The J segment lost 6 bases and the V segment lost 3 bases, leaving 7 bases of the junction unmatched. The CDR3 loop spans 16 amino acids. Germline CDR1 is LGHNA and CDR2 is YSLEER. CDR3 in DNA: TGCGCCAGCAGCCACAATCGACAGGGGGCGGATGAAAAACTGTTTTTT. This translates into CASSHNRQGADEKLFF.

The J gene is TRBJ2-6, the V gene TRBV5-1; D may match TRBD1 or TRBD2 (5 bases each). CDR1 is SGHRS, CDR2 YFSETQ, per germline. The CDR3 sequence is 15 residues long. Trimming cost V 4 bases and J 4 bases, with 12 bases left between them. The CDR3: CASSLGALGANVLTF. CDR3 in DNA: TGCGCCAGCAGCCTCGGGGCCCTCGGGGCCAACGTCCTGACTTTC.

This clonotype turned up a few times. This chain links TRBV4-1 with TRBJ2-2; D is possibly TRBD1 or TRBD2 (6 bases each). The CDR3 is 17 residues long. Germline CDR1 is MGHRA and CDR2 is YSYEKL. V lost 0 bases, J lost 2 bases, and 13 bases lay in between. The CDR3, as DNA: TGCGCCAGCAGCCAAGATAGAACGGGGGCAAACACCGGGGAGCTGTTTTTT. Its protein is CASSQDRTGANTGELFF.